The clone carrying this T cell receptor beta chain was observed at least ten times. The record originates from a study of T cells in Graves' hyperthyroidism and ophthalmopathy. There were TCR beta CDR3 regions amplified from RNA transcripts. Using the HTBI primer set, a first-round RT-PCR was run on the TCR CDR3. Each CDR3 protein gets one entry after TCRdb re-called the multiplex PCR reads with MiXCR. The data contain almost 600,000 distinct CDR3 sequences, more than 11% of them singletons. V gave up 4 bases and J gave up 5 bases; unmatched junction bases: 14. The CDR3 contains 17 residues. Germline CDR1 is SGHRS and CDR2 is YFSETQ.

This sequence joins TRBV5-1 and TRBJ2-7; 11 bases are a match to TRBD2. This TCR derives from a woman aged 25 to 39 with Graves' hyperthyroidism that later progressed to Graves' ophthalmopathy. Sequenced: blood. This CDR3 reads CASSDTDSSGRYNEQYF. CDR3 DNA: TGCGCCAGCAGCGACACCGACTCTAGCGGGAGGTACAACGAGCAGTACTTC.